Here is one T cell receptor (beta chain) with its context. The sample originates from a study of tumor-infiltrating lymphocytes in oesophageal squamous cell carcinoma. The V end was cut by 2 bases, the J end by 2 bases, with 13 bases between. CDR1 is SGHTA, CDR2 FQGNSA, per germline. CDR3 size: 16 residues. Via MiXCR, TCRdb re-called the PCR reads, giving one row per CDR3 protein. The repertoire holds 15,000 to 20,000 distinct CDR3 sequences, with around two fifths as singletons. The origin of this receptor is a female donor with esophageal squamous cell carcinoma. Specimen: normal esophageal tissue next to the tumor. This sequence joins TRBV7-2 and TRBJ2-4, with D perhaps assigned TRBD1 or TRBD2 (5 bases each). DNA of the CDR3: TGTGCCAGCAGCTTAACGGGGCAAAGCACCAAAAACATTCAGTACTTC. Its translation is CASSLTGQSTKNIQYF.